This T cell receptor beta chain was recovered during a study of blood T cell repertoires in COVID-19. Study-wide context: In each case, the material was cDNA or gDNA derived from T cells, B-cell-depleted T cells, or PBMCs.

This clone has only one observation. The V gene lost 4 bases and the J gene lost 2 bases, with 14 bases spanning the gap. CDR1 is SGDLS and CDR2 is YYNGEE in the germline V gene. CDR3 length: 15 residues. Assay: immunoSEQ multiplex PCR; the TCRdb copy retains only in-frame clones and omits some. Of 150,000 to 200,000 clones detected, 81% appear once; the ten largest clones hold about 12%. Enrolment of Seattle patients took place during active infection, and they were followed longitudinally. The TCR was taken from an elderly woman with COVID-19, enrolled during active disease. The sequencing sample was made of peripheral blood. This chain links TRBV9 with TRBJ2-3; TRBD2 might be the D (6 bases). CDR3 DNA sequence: TGTGCCAGCAGCCGGATTGGCGGGACCACAGATACGCAGTATTTT. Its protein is CASSRIGGTTDTQYF.